The 28 T cell receptor beta chains given below trace back to one sample, sequenced in a study of CD8 T cells in Susac syndrome. The RNA input was about 0.45 to 1 ug, and it was reverse transcribed with random hexamers. Using its own MiXCR run on the immunoSEQ multiplex PCR reads, TCRdb lists one record per CDR3 protein. The sample contains 100,000 to 150,000 distinct CDR3 sequences, around 95% of which appear only once. Input material: CD4+ T cells from PBMCs. These TCRs come from a human donor in good health.

The chain uses TRBV20-1 and TRBJ2-1, with 8 bases matching TRBD2. Germline V gives CDR1 DFQATT, CDR2 SNEGSKA (reference sequence). With V trimmed by 4 bases and J by 8 bases, 4 bases remained unmatched. The length of the CDR3 is 12 residues. The DNA for the CDR3 is TGCAGTGCTAAGCGGGAGATCGATGAGCAGTTCTTC. It yields the protein CSAKREIDEQFF.

The J gene is TRBJ2-7, the V gene TRBV7-9; D might be TRBD1 (6 bases). V dropped 3 bases and J dropped 0 bases, with 9 bases sitting between them. This CDR3 is built from 14 residues. The germline CDR1 and CDR2 sequences are SEHNR and FQNEAQ (reference sequence). For the CDR3, the DNA is TGTGCCAGCAGCTTTCAACAGGGCTCCTACGAGCAGTACTTC. Translated: CASSFQQGSYEQYF. The variable domain in full, with the rest retrieved from reference TRBV7-9 and TRBJ2-7, is DTGVSQNPRHKITKRGQNVTFRCDPISEHNRLYWYRQTLGQGPEFLTYFQNEAQLEKSRLLSDRFSAERPKGSFSTLEIQRTEQGDSAMYLCASSFQQGSYEQYFGPGTRLTVT.

The V gene is TRBV5-1, the J gene TRBJ2-7; D is perhaps TRBD1 (5 bases). V was shortened by 0 bases and J by 4 bases, with 5 bases between the two germline ends. The CDR3 loop spans 12 amino acids. Germline loops: CDR1 SGHRS, CDR2 YFSETQ. The CDR3 bases are TGCGCCAGCAGCTTGGGACAGTACGAGCAGTACTTC. Translating gives CASSLGQYEQYF.

The chain is built from TRBV5-4 and TRBJ1-1; no clear D. CDR1 SGHNT and CDR2 YYREEE come from the germline V gene (reference sequence). This CDR3 has 13 residues. The germline V and J ends were trimmed by 3 bases and 7 bases, with 13 bases remaining between them. CDR3: CASSSGEQSEAFF. The CDR3 coding sequence is TGTGCCAGCAGCTCGGGAGAACAGAGTGAAGCTTTCTTT.

This clonotype has only one observation. Sequence at one end of the junction differs from germline and may be a read error. V gene TRBV7-2 combines with J gene TRBJ2-3; D call uncertain. The CDR3 runs 12 residues. The germline V gene encodes CDR1 SGHTA and CDR2 FQGNSA. The DNA for the CDR3 is TGTGCCAGCAGCTTAGACACATATACGCAGTATTTT. Protein: CASSLDTYTQYF. Full variable domain (outside the CDR3, taken from reference TRBV7-2 and TRBJ2-3): GAGVSQSPSNKVTEKGKDVELRCDPISGHTALYWYRQSLGQGLEFLIYFQGNSAPDKSGLPSDRFSAERTGGSVSTLTIQRTQQEDSAVYLCASSLDTYTQYFGPGTRLTVL.

The rearrangement uses TRBV20-1 and TRBJ2-3; 10 bases align to TRBD2. Germline lookup yields CDR1 DFQATT and CDR2 SNEGSKA (reference sequence). This CDR3 is built from 15 residues. V trimming: 1 base; J trimming: 5 bases; junction bases outside the gene matches: 6. CDR3 in amino acids: CSARGLAGVLDTQYF. DNA of the CDR3: TGCAGTGCTAGAGGGCTAGCGGGAGTCCTAGATACGCAGTATTTT.

This rearrangement joins TRBV2 to TRBJ2-2; 7 bases are shared with TRBD1. The V and J ends lost 3 bases and 1 base, in that order; junction bases with no gene match: 5. Germline V gene data show CDR1 as SNHLY and CDR2 as FYNNEI. CDR3 length: 16 residues. CDR3 region: CASSDQGQLNTGELFF. The CDR3 nucleotides read TGTGCCAGCAGTGATCAGGGACAGCTGAACACCGGGGAGCTGTTTTTT. Supplemented by reference TRBV2 and TRBJ2-2, the full variable domain reads EPEVTQTPSHQVTQMGQEVILRCVPISNHLYFYWYRQILGQKVEFLVSFYNNEISEKSEIFDDQFSVERPDGSNFTLKIRSTKLEDSAMYFCASSDQGQLNTGELFFGEGSRLTVL.

This chain connects TRBV5-1 to TRBJ2-2; D remains ambiguous. CDR1 is SGHRS and CDR2 is YFSETQ in the germline V gene. Trimming stripped 1 base from V and 3 bases from J, with 10 bases between. CDR3 length: 15 residues. The CDR3 coding sequence is TGCGCCAGCAGCTTGTTGACGACCCACACCGGGGAGCTGTTTTTT. Protein product: CASSLLTTHTGELFF.

The genes are TRBV9 and TRBJ2-3, with TRBD1 matching 11 bases. Germline CDR1 SGDLS, CDR2 YYNGEE. The V and J ends lost 3 bases and 4 bases, in that order; junction bases with no gene match: 4. The CDR3 has 15 residues. CDR3 nucleotide sequence: TGTGCCAGCAGCGCAGGGACAGGGGGATCAGATACGCAGTATTTT. Its translation is CASSAGTGGSDTQYF.

This clonotype was recorded a few times. V gene TRBV11-2 combines with J gene TRBJ2-1; no clear D. Trimming removed 2 bases from V and 5 bases from J, with 1 base in between. The CDR3 length is 11 residues. Germline lookup yields CDR1 SGHAT and CDR2 FQNNGV. The CDR3 spells CASSLNNEQFF. In nucleotides, the CDR3 is TGTGCCAGCAGCTTAAACAATGAGCAGTTCTTC. Variable domain in full (rest from reference TRBV11-2 and TRBJ2-1): EAGVAQSPRYKIIEKRQSVAFWCNPISGHATLYWYQQILGQGPKLLIQFQNNGVVDDSQLPKDRFSAERLKGVDSTLKIQPAKLEDSAVYLCASSLNNEQFFGPGTRLTVL.

This clonotype was seen once. The V and J genes are TRBV28 and TRBJ1-6, with D maybe TRBD1 (5 bases). The V gene's germline CDR1 is MDHEN and CDR2 SYDVKM. This CDR3 has 19 amino acids. Trimming took 2 bases from V and 7 from J, leaving 24 bases between them. The CDR3, as DNA: TGTGCCAGCAGTTTAGGTTCTTTGAGGGGCCCTCGCCCGAATTCACCCCTCCACTTT. It yields the protein CASSLGSLRGPRPNSPLHF.

The chain recombines TRBV7-8 with TRBJ1-4, with D perhaps matching TRBD1 (5 bases). Germline V CDR1 and CDR2: SGHVS, FQNEAQ. The CDR3 extends over 14 amino acids. Trimming removed 5 bases from V and 7 bases from J, with 14 bases in between. CDR3 amino acids: CASSTRDGGEKLFF. The CDR3 region has the DNA TGTGCCAGCAGCACTCGGGACGGAGGTGAAAAACTGTTTTTT.

The chain is built from TRBV29-1 and TRBJ2-5; D is perhaps TRBD1 or TRBD2 (7 bases each). CDR1 is SQVTM and CDR2 is ANQGSEA in the germline V gene. V was clipped by 4 bases and J by 7 bases, with 10 bases between them. This CDR3 is 11 amino acids long. The CDR3 is CSVGEGATQYF. The CDR3 region has the DNA TGCAGCGTTGGGGAGGGGGCGACCCAGTACTTC.

The CDR3 coding sequence is TGTGCCAGCAGTTCAAATGATAGGGGCCGATCCCTCGCTTTCTTT. It translates to CASSSNDRGRSLAFF. The chain carries TRBV27 and TRBJ1-1; D perhaps matches TRBD1 (5 bases). The CDR3 length is 15 residues. V dropped 4 bases and J dropped 11 bases, with 23 bases sitting between them. Germline values: CDR1 MNHEY, CDR2 SMNVEV (reference sequence).

The chain uses TRBV5-1 and TRBJ2-1, with D unresolved. Trimming shortened V by 0 bases and J by 14 bases, and 9 bases separated the two germline ends. Germline-derived CDR1 and CDR2 are SGHRS and YFSETQ. The CDR3 totals 11 residues. CDR3 in amino acids: CASSLVGIEFF. The CDR3 nucleotides read TGCGCCAGCAGCTTGGTAGGGATAGAGTTCTTC.

This chain joins TRBV20-1 and TRBJ2-1; 10 bases fit TRBD2. There are 16 residues in the CDR3. The germline V gene encodes CDR1 DFQATT and CDR2 SNEGSKA (reference sequence). The junction had 8 bases not matched to a gene; V was cut back by 5 bases and J by 1 base. This chain's CDR3 is CSAPLAGEGSYNEQFF. CDR3 DNA sequence: TGCAGTGCTCCTCTAGCGGGAGAAGGTTCCTACAATGAGCAGTTCTTC.

In regard to this clonotype: The junction shows a germline mismatch at one end, possibly a read error. V usage is TRBV30 and J usage is TRBJ2-3; 7 bases map to TRBD1. Germline CDR1 reads GTSNPN; CDR2 reads SVGIG (reference sequence). This CDR3 region has 14 residues. CDR3 residues: CSWSVRGPSDTQYF. CDR3 DNA sequence: TGTTCCTGGAGTGTGAGGGGGCCTTCAGATACGCAGTATTTT.

The V gene is TRBV27, the J gene TRBJ1-5; no clear D. Deletions cut 7 bases from V and 0 bases from J, with 22 bases between. From germline, CDR1 is MNHEY and CDR2 SMNVEV (reference sequence). This CDR3 spans 18 amino acids. The CDR3 nucleotides are TGTGCCAGCACCCCCACTTTTCTACAGACGTATAGCAATCAGCCCCAGCATTTT. Protein: CASTPTFLQTYSNQPQHF.

V is TRBV5-5 and J is TRBJ2-1; 7 bases line up with TRBD2. Germline values: CDR1 SGHKS, CDR2 YYEKEE (reference sequence). Germline trimming cut 4 bases from V and 5 bases from J; bases unmatched to any gene: 6. The CDR3 extends over 14 amino acids. In DNA form, the CDR3 reads TGTGCCAGCAGCCTCGGGGGACTAAACAATGAGCAGTTCTTC. This translates into CASSLGGLNNEQFF.

The chain couples TRBV11-2 to TRBJ2-2; TRBD1 might be the D (5 bases). Germline values: CDR1 SGHAT, CDR2 FQNNGV. Trimming stripped 7 bases from V and 7 bases from J, with 13 bases between. The CDR3 consists of 13 residues. The DNA for the CDR3 is TGTGCCAGCACCCCAGGGCTGGGCGGGGAGCTGTTTTTT. It codes for CASTPGLGGELFF.

The chain combines TRBV7-9 with TRBJ2-5; D is ambiguous. Between the trimmed V and J ends, which lost 1 base and 2 bases, there was a span of 11 bases. Germline assignment: CDR1 SEHNR and CDR2 FQNEAQ (reference sequence). The CDR3 extends over 15 amino acids. This chain's CDR3 is CASSLELAEQETQYF. CDR3 coding DNA: TGTGCCAGCAGCTTAGAGTTAGCAGAACAAGAGACCCAGTACTTC.

V and J are TRBV2 and TRBJ2-5; D is unclear. The CDR3 runs to 13 residues. Per germline, CDR1 SNHLY and CDR2 FYNNEI. The V end lost 3 bases, the J end lost 3 bases, and 8 bases lay between the germline ends. The CDR3 nucleotides read TGTGCCAGCAGTGAGCTGGGGAAAGAGACCCAGTACTTC. This encodes CASSELGKETQYF.

This clonotype was observed a few times. The chain has TRBV5-6 and TRBJ2-7; D ambiguous. V was shortened by 4 bases and J by 0 bases, with 2 bases between the two germline ends. Germline CDR1 and CDR2: SGHDT and YYEEEE. The CDR3 is 11 amino acids. DNA of the CDR3: TGTGCCAGCAGCGGCTCCTACGAGCAGTACTTC. This encodes CASSGSYEQYF.

The chain couples TRBV4-2 to TRBJ2-1; 8 nucleotides line up with TRBD2. Trimming took 6 bases from V and 10 from J; bases not matched to a gene: 5. The germline V gene encodes CDR1 LGHNA and CDR2 YNFKEQ. The CDR3 sequence is 12 residues long. CDR3 nucleotide sequence: TGTGCCAGCAGGCTAGCGGGTGGGGAGCAGTTCTTC. It is translated as CASRLAGGEQFF.

This clonotype came up once. This chain joins TRBV4-2 and TRBJ2-1; 7 bases align to TRBD2. The CDR3 contains 16 residues. Germline V gene data show CDR1 as LGHNA and CDR2 as YNFKEQ. The V segment lost 6 bases and the J segment 8 bases; nucleotides outside the gene matches: 16. The CDR3 here is CASSPQEGREWYEQFF. The CDR3 nucleotides read TGTGCCAGCAGTCCTCAGGAGGGGCGGGAGTGGTATGAGCAGTTCTTC.

This chain joins TRBV10-3 and TRBJ1-4; 9 bases fit TRBD1. The CDR3 extends over 17 amino acids. J lost 0 bases, V lost 0 bases, and 2 bases had no gene match. CDR1 is ENHRY, CDR2 SYGVKD, per germline. The DNA of the CDR3 is TGTGCCATCAGTGAGTCGGGACAGGGCGCAACTAATGAAAAACTGTTTTTT. Encoded protein: CAISESGQGATNEKLFF.

The chain recombines TRBV5-6 with TRBJ2-2; perhaps D is TRBD1 or TRBD2 (5 bases each). The V gene lost 0 bases and the J gene lost 0 bases, with 9 bases spanning the gap. CDR3 length: 16 residues. Germline V lookup: CDR1 SGHDT, CDR2 YYEEEE. The CDR3 nucleotides read TGTGCCAGCAGCTTGGGGGGGAACGCGAACACCGGGGAGCTGTTTTTT. Translated: CASSLGGNANTGELFF. Drawing the rest from reference TRBV5-6 and TRBJ2-2, the complete variable domain is DAGVTQSPTHLIKTRGQQVTLRCSPKSGHDTVSWYQQALGQGPQFIFQYYEEEERQRGNFPDRFSGHQFPNYSSELNVNALLLGDSALYLCASSLGGNANTGELFFGEGSRLTVL.

This clonotype was observed a single time. The gene calls are TRBV29-1 and TRBJ1-6; no clear D gene. Germline V gene data show CDR1 as SQVTM and CDR2 as ANQGSEA. Trimming pared 8 bases from V and 13 bases from J, leaving 12 bases between. This CDR3 has 10 amino acids. The CDR3 spells CSPTAGPLHF. As DNA, the CDR3 is TGCAGCCCAACGGCGGGTCCCCTCCACTTT. Based on the CDR3 plus reference TRBV29-1 and TRBJ1-6, the full variable domain is SAVISQKPSRDICQRGTSLTIQCQVDSQVTMMFWYRQQPGQSLTLIATANQGSEATYESGFVIDKFPISRPNLTFSTLTVSNMSPEDSSIYLCSPTAGPLHFGNGTRLTVT.